Detailed here is one TCR beta chain. Its target antigen remains unknown. One base away there is no much larger clone; base qualities are not given. This sample stems from a study (dated by TCRdb to about 2015). About the investigation overall: Whether tumor-infiltrating Tregs in breast cancer are recruited from blood Tregs or converted in situ from other CD4+ T cell subsets was tested.

The memory CD4+ T cell population was isolated based on a CD4+CD45RO+CD25- phenotype. Tregs, naive and memory CD4+ T cells from tumor, blood and ipsilateral draining lymph nodes of a few breast cancer patients underwent full-length TCR alpha and beta sequencing. Tumor tissue and lymph nodes obtained by ipsilateral axillary dissection were perfused with PBS, cut into small pieces and digested using collagenase I and hyaluronidase. Sorted cell populations were confirmed by FACS to exceed 90% purity. Amplification of full-length TCR variable regions was done by 5' RACE PCR using constant-region reverse primers, and this step was followed by semi-nested PCR with Nested Universal Primer A. The ReliaPrep RNA Cell Miniprep System was used to extract total RNA, which was then reverse transcribed into 5'RACE-ready cDNA with the SMARTer RACE 5'/3' Kit. Multiplex adaptors were used to barcode full-length TCR alpha and beta libraries, and the barcoded libraries were sequenced on an Illumina MiSeq. Turning to the authors' computational methods: For each of nine subset-tissue groups, sequencing data from the five patients were pooled, and the groups were compared by unsupervised clustering of TCR gene usage. The Morisita-Horn index was used to calculate repertoire similarity, with shared sequences weighted by how much each contributed to each repertoire. The public reads were run again by TCRdb, first through fastp at Q25 and then through MiXCR, and only productive beta chains were kept. For every CDR3 protein sequence, its rows merge into one entry that carries the most common genes and DNA. TCRdb, not the authors, supplied the V and J calls. The sample table lists 45,000 to 70,000 distinct CDR3 sequences, 25% to 30% of them with a count of one. The ten top clones hold approximately 3.2% of the sample.

The V end loses 9 bases and the J end loses 3 bases, and a stretch of 18 bases separates them. Taken from cysteine to phenylalanine, the CDR3 has 15 residues. The retained sequence is limited to the CDR3, 45 bases, with the frame set at the first base. The CDR1 and CDR2 encoded by the germline V gene are KGHDR and SFDVKD. The paper's findings and limits, for the study overall: The greatest overlap of tumor-infiltrating Treg TCR alpha and beta sequences was with tumor naive CD4+ T cells, followed next by blood naive CD4+ T cells. The TCR gene usage of tumor memory CD4+ T cells clustered together with blood and lymph node memory CD4+ cells and with lymph node naive CD4+ cells. Rather than covering whole repertoires, validation in the larger cohort was restricted to a single TCR beta V-J rearrangement.

The V gene is TRBV24-1 and the J gene is TRBJ2-3; the D call is possibly TRBD1 or TRBD2, each sharing 5 bases. The origin of this receptor is a female donor with breast cancer. Source material: tumor-infiltrating memory CD4+ T cells sorted from the breast tumor. Taken with the paper, the label for cell subset or site translates to: memory CD4+ T cells, CD4+CD45RO+CD25-. The CDR3 sequence is CATAAGQGRTDTQYF. The DNA reads as follows: TGTGCCACCGCGGCGGGTCAGGGTAGAACAGATACGCAGTATTTT.